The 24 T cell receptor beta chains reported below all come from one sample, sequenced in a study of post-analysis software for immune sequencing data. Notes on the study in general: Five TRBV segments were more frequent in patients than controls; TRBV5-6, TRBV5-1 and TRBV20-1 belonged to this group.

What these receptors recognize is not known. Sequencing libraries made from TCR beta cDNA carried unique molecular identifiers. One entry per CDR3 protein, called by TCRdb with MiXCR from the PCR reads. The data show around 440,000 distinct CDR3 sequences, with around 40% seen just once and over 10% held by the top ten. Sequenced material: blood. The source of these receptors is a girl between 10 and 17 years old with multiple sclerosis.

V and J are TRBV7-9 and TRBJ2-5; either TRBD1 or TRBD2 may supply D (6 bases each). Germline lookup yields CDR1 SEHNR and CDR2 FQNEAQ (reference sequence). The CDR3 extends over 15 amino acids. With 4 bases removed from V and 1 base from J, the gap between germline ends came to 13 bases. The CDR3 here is CASSYGGQPQETQYF. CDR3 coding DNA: TGTGCCAGCAGCTACGGGGGACAACCCCAAGAGACCCAGTACTTC.

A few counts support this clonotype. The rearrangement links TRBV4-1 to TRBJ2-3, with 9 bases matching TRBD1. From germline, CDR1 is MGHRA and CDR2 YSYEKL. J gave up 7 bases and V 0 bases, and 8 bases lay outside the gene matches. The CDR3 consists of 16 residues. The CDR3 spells CASSQDLTGGLHTQYF. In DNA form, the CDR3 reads TGCGCCAGCAGCCAAGATTTGACAGGGGGTCTCCATACGCAGTATTTT.

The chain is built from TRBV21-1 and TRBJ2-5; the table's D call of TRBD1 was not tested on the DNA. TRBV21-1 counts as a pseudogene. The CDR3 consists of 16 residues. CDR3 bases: TGTGCCAGCAGCACTCGGGACAGAAAATTCCAAGAGACCCAGTACTTC. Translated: CASSTRDRKFQETQYF.

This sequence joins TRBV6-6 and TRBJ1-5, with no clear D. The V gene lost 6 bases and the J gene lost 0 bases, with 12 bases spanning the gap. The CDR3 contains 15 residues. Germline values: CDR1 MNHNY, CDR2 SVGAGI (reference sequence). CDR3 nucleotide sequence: TGTGCCAGCAGCCCCGGACCATATAGCAATCAGCCCCAGCATTTT. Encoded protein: CASSPGPYSNQPQHF.

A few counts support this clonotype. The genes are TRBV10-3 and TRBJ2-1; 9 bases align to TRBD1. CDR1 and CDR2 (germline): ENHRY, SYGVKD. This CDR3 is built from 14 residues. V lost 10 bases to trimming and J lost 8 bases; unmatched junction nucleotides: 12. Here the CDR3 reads CATRDRGSEDEQFF. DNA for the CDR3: TGTGCCACCCGCGACAGGGGGAGTGAGGATGAGCAGTTCTTC.

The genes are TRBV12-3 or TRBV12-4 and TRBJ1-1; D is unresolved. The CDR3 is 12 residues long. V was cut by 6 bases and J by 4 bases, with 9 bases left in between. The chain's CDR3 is CASSLERTEAFF. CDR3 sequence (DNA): TGTGCCAGCAGCCTTGAGCGCACTGAAGCTTTCTTT.

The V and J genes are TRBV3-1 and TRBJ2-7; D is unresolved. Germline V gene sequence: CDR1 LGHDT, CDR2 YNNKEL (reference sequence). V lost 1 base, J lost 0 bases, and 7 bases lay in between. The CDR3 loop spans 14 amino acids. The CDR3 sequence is CASSQAVNSYEQYF. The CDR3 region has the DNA TGTGCCAGCAGCCAAGCAGTCAACTCCTACGAGCAGTACTTC.

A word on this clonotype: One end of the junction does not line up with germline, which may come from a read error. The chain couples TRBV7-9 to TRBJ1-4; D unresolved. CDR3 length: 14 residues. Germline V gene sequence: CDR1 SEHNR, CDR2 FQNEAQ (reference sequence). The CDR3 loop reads CASSSRRANGKLFF. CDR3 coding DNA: TGTGCCAGCAGCTCCCGAAGGGCTAATGGAAAACTGTTTTTT.

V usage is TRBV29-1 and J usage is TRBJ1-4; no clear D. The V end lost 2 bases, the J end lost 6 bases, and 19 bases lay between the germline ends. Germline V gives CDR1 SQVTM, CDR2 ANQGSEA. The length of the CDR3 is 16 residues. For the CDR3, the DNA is TGCAGCGTTGAACCGCTCAATACCGGGGTGTATGAAAAACTGTTTTTT. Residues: CSVEPLNTGVYEKLFF.

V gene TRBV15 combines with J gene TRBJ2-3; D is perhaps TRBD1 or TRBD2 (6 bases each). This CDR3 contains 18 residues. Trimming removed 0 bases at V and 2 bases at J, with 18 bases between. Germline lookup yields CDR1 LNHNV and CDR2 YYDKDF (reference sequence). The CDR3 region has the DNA TGTGCCACCAGCAGAGAAATCCGGGGGCAATCCAACACAGATACGCAGTATTTT. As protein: CATSREIRGQSNTDTQYF.

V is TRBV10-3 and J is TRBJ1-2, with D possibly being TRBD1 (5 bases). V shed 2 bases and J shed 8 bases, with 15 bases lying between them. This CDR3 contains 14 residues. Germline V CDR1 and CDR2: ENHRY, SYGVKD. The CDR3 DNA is TGTGCCATCAGTGAGGTTGTGGCAGGGAAAGGCTACACCTTC. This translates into CAISEVVAGKGYTF.

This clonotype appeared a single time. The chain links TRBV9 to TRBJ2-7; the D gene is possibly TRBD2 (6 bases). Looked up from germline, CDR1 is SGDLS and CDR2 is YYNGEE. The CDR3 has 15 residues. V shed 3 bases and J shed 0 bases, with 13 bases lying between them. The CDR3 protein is CASSGGLLHSYEQYF. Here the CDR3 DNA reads TGTGCCAGCAGCGGGGGACTTTTGCACTCCTACGAGCAGTACTTC.

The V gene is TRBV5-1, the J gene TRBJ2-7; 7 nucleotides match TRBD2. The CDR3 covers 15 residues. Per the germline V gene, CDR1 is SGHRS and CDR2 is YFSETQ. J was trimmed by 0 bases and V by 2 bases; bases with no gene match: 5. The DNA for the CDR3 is TGCGCCAGCAGCTTCACGGGAGGCCTCTCCTACGAGCAGTACTTC. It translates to CASSFTGGLSYEQYF.

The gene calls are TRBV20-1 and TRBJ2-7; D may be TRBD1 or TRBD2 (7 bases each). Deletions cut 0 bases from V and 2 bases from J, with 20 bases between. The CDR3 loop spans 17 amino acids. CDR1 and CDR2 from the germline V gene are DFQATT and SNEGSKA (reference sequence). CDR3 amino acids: CSARDWYRGGGTYEQYF. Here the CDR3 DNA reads TGCAGTGCTAGAGATTGGTACAGGGGAGGGGGAACCTACGAGCAGTACTTC.

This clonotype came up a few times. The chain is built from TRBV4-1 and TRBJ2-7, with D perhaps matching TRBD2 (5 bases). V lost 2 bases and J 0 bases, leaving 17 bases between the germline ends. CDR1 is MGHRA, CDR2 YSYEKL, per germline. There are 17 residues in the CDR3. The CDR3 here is CASSQLILGENSYEQYF. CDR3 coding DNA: TGCGCCAGCAGCCAATTAATCCTCGGGGAGAACTCCTACGAGCAGTACTTC.

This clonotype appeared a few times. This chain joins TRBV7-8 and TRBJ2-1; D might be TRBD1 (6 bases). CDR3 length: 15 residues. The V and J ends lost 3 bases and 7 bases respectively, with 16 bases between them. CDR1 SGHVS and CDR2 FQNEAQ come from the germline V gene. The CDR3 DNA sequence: TGTGCCAGCAGCTTCCGGGACACCCTAGGGAATGAGCAGTTCTTC. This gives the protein CASSFRDTLGNEQFF.

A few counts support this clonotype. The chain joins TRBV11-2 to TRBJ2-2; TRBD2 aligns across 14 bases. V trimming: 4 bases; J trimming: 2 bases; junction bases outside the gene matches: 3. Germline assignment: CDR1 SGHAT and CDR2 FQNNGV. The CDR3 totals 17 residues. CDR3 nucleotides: TGTGCCAGCAGCTCGACTAGCGGGAGGGCAAACACCGGGGAGCTGTTTTTT. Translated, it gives CASSSTSGRANTGELFF.

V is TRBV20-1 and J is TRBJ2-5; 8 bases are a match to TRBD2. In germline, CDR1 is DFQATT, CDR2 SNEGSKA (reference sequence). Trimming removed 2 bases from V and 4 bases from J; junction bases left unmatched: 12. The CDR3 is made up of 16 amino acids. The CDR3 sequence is CSARTTGTRILETQYF. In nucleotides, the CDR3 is TGCAGTGCTAGAACTACCGGGACTAGGATCTTAGAGACCCAGTACTTC.

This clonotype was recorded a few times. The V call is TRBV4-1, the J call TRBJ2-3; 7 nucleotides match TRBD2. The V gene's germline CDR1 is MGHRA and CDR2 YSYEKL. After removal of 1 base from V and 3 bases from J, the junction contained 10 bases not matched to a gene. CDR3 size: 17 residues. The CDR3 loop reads CASSQVSAGEVTDTQYF. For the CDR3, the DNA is TGCGCCAGCAGCCAAGTATCCGCGGGAGAAGTTACAGATACGCAGTATTTT.

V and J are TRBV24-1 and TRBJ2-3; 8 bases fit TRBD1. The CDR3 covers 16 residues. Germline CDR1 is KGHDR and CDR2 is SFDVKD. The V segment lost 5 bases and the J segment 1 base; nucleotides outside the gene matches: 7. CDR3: CATSGTGTGGTDTQYF. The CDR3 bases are TGTGCCACCAGTGGAACCGGGACAGGTGGCACAGATACGCAGTATTTT.

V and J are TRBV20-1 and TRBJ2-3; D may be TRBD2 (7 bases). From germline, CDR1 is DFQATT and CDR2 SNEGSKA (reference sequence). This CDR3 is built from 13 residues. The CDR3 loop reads CSAAGHSTDTQYF. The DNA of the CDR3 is TGCAGCGCAGCGGGACACAGCACAGATACGCAGTATTTT.

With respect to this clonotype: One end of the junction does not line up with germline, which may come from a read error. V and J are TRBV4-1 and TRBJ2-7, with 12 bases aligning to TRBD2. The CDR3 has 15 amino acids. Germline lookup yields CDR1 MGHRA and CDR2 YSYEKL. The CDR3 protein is CTSSQTGLAGYEQYF. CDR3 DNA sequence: TGCACCAGCAGCCAAACAGGACTAGCGGGGTACGAGCAGTACTTC.

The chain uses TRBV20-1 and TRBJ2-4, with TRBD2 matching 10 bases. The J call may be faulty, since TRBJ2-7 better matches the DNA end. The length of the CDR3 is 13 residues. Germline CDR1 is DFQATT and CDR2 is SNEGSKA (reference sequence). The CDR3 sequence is CSAGLAVIYEQYF. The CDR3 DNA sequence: TGCAGTGCCGGACTAGCGGTAATCTACGAGCAGTACTTC.

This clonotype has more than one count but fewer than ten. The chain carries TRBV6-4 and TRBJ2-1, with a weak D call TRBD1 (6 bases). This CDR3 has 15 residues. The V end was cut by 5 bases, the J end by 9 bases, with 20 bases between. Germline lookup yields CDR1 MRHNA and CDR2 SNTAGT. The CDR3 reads CASSLQTGSFGEQFF. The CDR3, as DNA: TGTGCCAGCAGTCTGCAGACAGGTTCTTTCGGTGAGCAGTTCTTC.